This T cell receptor (beta chain) was sequenced during a study of T cells in tuberculosis (dated by TCRdb to the late 2010s). General notes on the study: To characterize T cells specific for the mycobacterial lipid antigen glucose monomycolate (GMM), the study used CD1B tetramers together with high-throughput TCR immunosequencing. A South African clinical cohort compared IGRA-negative adolescents, IGRA-positive adolescents with latent tuberculosis and adults with active tuberculosis, some eleven per group. What the research found in general, with its limitations: Which clinical samples got chosen depended on the availability of cryopreserved specimens, and the active tuberculosis cases were adults, whereas the controls were adolescents. An accuracy of roughly 84% (AUROC around 0.91) was reached by a classifier using the diverse GMM-specific repertoire, compared with around 70% accuracy when GEM motif frequencies were used. Smaller mean NN-distances to GMM-specific TCRs were observed in active tuberculosis TCR-alpha repertoires than in IGRA-negative controls, suggesting clonal expansion of GMM-specific TCRs. Shorter CDR3-alpha lengths in active tuberculosis patients partly drove the smaller NN-distances, and the TCR-beta difference was not statistically significant.

At study entry, adolescents were screened for latent tuberculosis infection using a tuberculin skin test and the QuantiFERON-TB GOLD In-Tube IGRA. Immunosequencing was performed on unsorted cryopreserved PBMC, with approximately 110,000 T cells per clinical donor covered on average. Eleven high schools in the Worcester region of the Western Cape, South Africa, served as enrollment sites for adolescents aged 12 to 18 years. Some ten M. tuberculosis-infected adolescents and around 10 uninfected adolescents, matched for age and sex, were selected. Adolescent PBMC were isolated from freshly drawn heparinized blood by density centrifugation and cryopreserved. CDR1 GTSNPN and CDR2 SVGIG were looked up in the germline V gene (reference sequence). V gives up 2 bases and J gives up 1 base, and the segment between their germline ends measures 17 bases. The CDR3 sequence holds 16 residues, the cysteine and phenylalanine included. Only the CDR3 part of the read is kept: 48 bases, read in frame from the first base.

The immunoSEQ multiplex PCR assay was used to generate TCR libraries, with TCR-beta and/or TCR-alpha/delta assays applied to each sample. The Illumina high-throughput platform was used to sequence the amplified TCR libraries. In the authors' own workflow: Clustering and dimensionality reduction were performed using pairwise TCRdist distances among GMM-specific receptors from ex vivo sorted or in vitro expanded T cells. Each clinical repertoire was scored by mean NN-distance, the average TCRdist to the nearest 10% of tetramer-positive reference sequences. GEM TCR motif frequency was computed as the fraction of unique TCRs matching known GEM sequences by V/J usage and CDR3 length. Active tuberculosis was classified by linear discriminant analysis with leave-one-out cross-validation, implemented in scikit-learn. Held by TCRdb, this immuneACCESS table contains in-frame sequences only and omits some clones. Under half of the omission traces to an unresolved V gene where checked; the cause of the rest is unknown. V and J calls and clone size are given by that table; D and trimming were obtained from the DNA. The sample table shows some 26,000 clones, and around nine tenths are seen once. The top ten clones comprise roughly 17% of the sample.

With respect to this clone: Its antigen target is currently unknown. Nothing much larger sits one base from this clone, and base qualities are not available.

The receptor was isolated from a donor under 30 with latent tuberculosis or without tuberculosis infection. Some clones in this sample may be carry-over from other donors' samples. Sequencing was done on a sample of PBMCs. This chain is built from TRBV30 and TRBJ1-1; a tentative D call is TRBD1 (6 bases match). CDR3 protein: CAWSSRAGAGNTEAFF. The nucleotides read TGTGCCTGGAGTTCCCGGGCAGGGGCAGGGAACACTGAAGCTTTCTTT.